The TCR beta chain under discussion was sequenced for a study of T-cell memory formation after mild COVID-19 listed by TCRdb under 2021. For the study in its entirety: TCR sequence clusters from the two donors were largely donor specific. The cohort was made up of two young adult volunteers, one female and one male, who were previously healthy. In a couple of donors, T-cell clones that expanded and contracted after mild COVID-19 were tracked by sequencing TCRalpha and TCRbeta repertoires over time.

The paper as a whole reports these results and caveats: Contracting CD4+ clones turned up mainly in the CM and EM memory subsets, whereas EMRA was where CD8+ clones were enriched. The study covered only two mild cases, and larger cohorts including severe cases with pre-infection samples were considered necessary. From day 15 to 85, contracting clones showed balanced CD4/CD8 phenotypes, whereas a second wave of clones that expanded from day 15 to 37 leaned towards CD4+. Some responding clones were found in pre-infection memory, which suggests that pre-existing cross-reactive memory T cells took part in the SARS-CoV-2 response. The second-wave clones that peaked on day 37 were not confirmed to be SARS-CoV-2 specific.

PBMCs were isolated by Ficoll-Paque density gradient centrifugation. The instrument was an Illumina NovaSeq 6000. TCRalpha and TCRbeta cDNA libraries were built by 5'RACE with constant-segment primers, adding sample barcodes and unique molecular identifiers. RNA was extracted from every sample with Trizol reagent. Library amplification was performed in two PCR steps, and a second sample barcode and Illumina TruSeq adapters were introduced in the second step. The libraries were sequenced on an Illumina NovaSeq using 2 x 150 bp paired-end reads. Per the source publication's procedure: Reads were demultiplexed and collapsed into UMI-guided consensus sequences with migec v1.2.7. Using mixcr v2.1.11, UMI consensuses were aligned to TRA and TRB V and J templates and then assembled into clonotypes. A clonotype was counted as expanded or contracted only if both edgeR and NoisET called the change significant, with noise models trained on biological replicates. For edgeR calls, the thresholds were a false discovery rate-adjusted p below 0.01 and a log2 fold-change of 1. As an exploratory analysis of dynamics, PCA with hierarchical clustering was applied to max-normalized trajectories of the 1000 most abundant clonotypes. The CD4 or CD8 phenotype of responding clones was assigned using the separately sequenced CD4+ and CD8+ repertoires. TCRdb trimmed the raw reads at Q25, called clones with MiXCR and kept productive beta chains. Records with the same CDR3 protein are collapsed into one entry carrying the most frequent genes and DNA. V and J calls and clone size were set by TCRdb, not the authors. This sample lists 250,000 to 300,000 distinct CDR3 sequences; around 15% were detected once. The top ten clones comprise 22% of the sample.

Points on this clonotype: Its target antigen remains unknown. Per-base qualities were not stored, and no clone one base away is much larger.

The CDR3 starts with the cysteine, ends with the phenylalanine, and has 14 residues. The read is trimmed to its CDR3 DNA, 42 bases read in frame from base 1. V is pared back by 3 bases and J by 6 bases, with 12 bases lying between the germline termini. The germline V gene yields SGHTA for CDR1 and FQGNSA for CDR2. Sequencing was done on a sample of PBMCs or a T cell subset sorted from them (not recorded which). Here the chain combines TRBV7-2 and TRBJ2-1; no D gene can be assigned with confidence. The TCR sequence derives from a man aged 18 to 29 who had mild COVID-19 (a few samples of this study predate the infection). The sample titles of this study are shuffled in the database, so cell type and time point are left out; the donor was told from shared clones. CDR3 reads: CASSLLPGSNEQFF. Here is the DNA: TGTGCCAGCAGCTTGTTGCCAGGATCCAATGAGCAGTTCTTC.